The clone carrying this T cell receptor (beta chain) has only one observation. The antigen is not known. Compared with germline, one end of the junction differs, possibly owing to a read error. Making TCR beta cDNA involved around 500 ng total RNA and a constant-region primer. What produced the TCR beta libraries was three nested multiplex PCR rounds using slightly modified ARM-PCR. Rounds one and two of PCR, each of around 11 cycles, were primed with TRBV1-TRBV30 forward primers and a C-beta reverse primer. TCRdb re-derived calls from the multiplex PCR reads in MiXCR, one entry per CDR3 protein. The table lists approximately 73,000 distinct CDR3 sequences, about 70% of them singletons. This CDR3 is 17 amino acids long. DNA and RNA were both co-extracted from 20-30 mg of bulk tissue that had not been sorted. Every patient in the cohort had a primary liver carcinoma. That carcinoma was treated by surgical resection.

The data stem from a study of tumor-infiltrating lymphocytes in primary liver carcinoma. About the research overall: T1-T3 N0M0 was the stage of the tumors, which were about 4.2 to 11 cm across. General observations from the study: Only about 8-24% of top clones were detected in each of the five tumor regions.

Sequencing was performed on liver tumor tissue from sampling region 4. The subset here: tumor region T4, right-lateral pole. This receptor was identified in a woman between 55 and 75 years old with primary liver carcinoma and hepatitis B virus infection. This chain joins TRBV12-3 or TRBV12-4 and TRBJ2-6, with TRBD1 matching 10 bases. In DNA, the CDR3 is TGTGCCAGCAGTCCGGGACAGGGGATCTCTGGGTCCAACGTCTTGACTTTC. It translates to CASSPGQGISGSNVLTF.